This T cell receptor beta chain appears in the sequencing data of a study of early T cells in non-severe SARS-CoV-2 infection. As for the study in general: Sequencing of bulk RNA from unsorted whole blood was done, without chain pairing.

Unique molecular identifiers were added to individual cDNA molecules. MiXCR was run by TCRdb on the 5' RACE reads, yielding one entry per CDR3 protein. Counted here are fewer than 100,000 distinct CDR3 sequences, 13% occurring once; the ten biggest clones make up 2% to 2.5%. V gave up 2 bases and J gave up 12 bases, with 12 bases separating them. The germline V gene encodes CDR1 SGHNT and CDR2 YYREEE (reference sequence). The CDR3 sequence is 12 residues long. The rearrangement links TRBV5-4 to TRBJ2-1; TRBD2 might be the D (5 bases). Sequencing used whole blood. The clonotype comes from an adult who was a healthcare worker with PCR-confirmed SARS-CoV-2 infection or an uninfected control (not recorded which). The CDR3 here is CASSFYGVGQFF. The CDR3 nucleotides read TGTGCCAGCAGCTTTTACGGGGTTGGGCAGTTCTTC. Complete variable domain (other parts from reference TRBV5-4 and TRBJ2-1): ETGVTQSPTHLIKTRGQQVTLRCSSQSGHNTVSWYQQALGQGPQFIFQYYREEENGRGNFPPRFSGLQFPNYSSELNVNALELDDSALYLCASSFYGVGQFFGPGTRLTVL.